The T cell receptor beta chain described here comes from a study of type 1 regulatory T cells. At the level of the study: This in vitro CD4 product, T-allo10, is enriched for Tr1 cells and alloantigen-specific.

TCRdb re-called the reads with MiXCR, one entry per CDR3 protein. Among over 90,000 distinct CDR3 sequences listed, roughly 31% were seen once. CDR1 and CDR2 from the germline V gene are KGHSH and LQKENI. V was trimmed by 3 bases and J by 4 bases, leaving 16 bases between them. The CDR3 consists of 16 residues. What was sequenced was CD4+ T cells, either the whole sample or a sorted fraction (not recorded which). This chain links TRBV18 with TRBJ2-1; tentative D call: TRBD2 (7 bases). This sequence was found in a human donor in good health. CDR3 bases: TGTGCCAGCTCACCTTACAGGGCTAGCGGATACAATGAGCAGTTCTTC. This encodes CASSPYRASGYNEQFF.